Detailed here is one T cell receptor beta chain. The data derive from a study of blood T cell repertoires in COVID-19. About the study: Sites in the United States, Italy and Spain provided acute and convalescent COVID-19 samples.

Clones were read by immunoSEQ multiplex PCR, and TCRdb kept only the in-frame ones, dropping some. The sample holds around 200,000 clones, around 86% seen once. The sequence came from a middle-aged man with acute or convalescent COVID-19. Input material: peripheral blood.

In DNA, the CDR3 is TGTGCCAGCTCAAAAGGACAGGGGCGGTGGGAGACCCAGTACTTC. This translates into CASSKGQGRWETQYF. This chain connects TRBV7-9 to TRBJ2-5; 9 bases match TRBD1. Germline CDR1 and CDR2: SEHNR and FQNEAQ (reference sequence). The CDR3 has 15 residues. With V trimmed by 8 bases and J by 5 bases, 12 bases remained unmatched.